This section outlines one T cell receptor (beta chain) sequence together with its context. What it binds is not known. Losses at the gene ends were 5 bases for V and 7 bases for J; bases not matched to a gene: 8. This CDR3 has 13 amino acids. Germline assignment: CDR1 SGHTS and CDR2 YDEGEE. The sample originates from a study of T cell responses to AZD1222 COVID-19 vaccine. General study points: Without day 14 samples, only post-peak T cell repertoires were studied. Spike as a whole was targeted by vaccine-associated CD4 TCRs, dominant at 160-218 and 743-854. Donors, mostly white British, included more females; clonal diversity was possibly underestimated. A rise in Spike-specific TCR breadth and depth followed two AZD1222 doses.

The protocol was immunoSEQ multiplex PCR, while the TCRdb copy is restricted to in-frame clones and leaves out a portion. The table lists more than 95,000 clones, about 89% of them singletons. This chain links TRBV5-8 with TRBJ1-2; 7 bases fit TRBD1. The receptor was derived from an adult who received the MenACWY meningococcal vaccine as a control. This sample comprised peripheral blood, obtained 28 days after the second dose of the MenACWY control vaccine. CDR3 DNA: TGTGCCAGCAGGGGACAGCCGGCAGTTGGCTACACCTTC. This translates into CASRGQPAVGYTF.